What follows are 30 T cell receptor beta chains derived from one specimen sequenced in a study of tumor-infiltrating lymphocytes in primary liver carcinoma. DNA and RNA were both co-extracted from approximately 20-30 mg of bulk tissue that had not been sorted. Constant-region priming of roughly 0.45 ug total RNA yielded TCR beta cDNA. Modified slightly, ARM-PCR produced TCR beta libraries over three nested multiplex PCR rounds. It was with TRBV1-TRBV30 forward primers and a C-beta reverse primer that the first two PCR rounds were run, at around 10 cycles each. TCRdb independently ran MiXCR on the multiplex PCR reads; one entry per CDR3 protein. The sample holds about 74,000 distinct CDR3 sequences, over 60% seen once. Sequencing was done on a sample of liver tumor tissue from sampling region 4. Subset described: tumor region T4, right-lateral pole. Receptors originate from a man in his forties with primary liver carcinoma and hepatitis B virus infection.

This clonotype was counted many times. This chain joins TRBV5-8 and TRBJ2-7; D uncertain. This CDR3 is 12 amino acids long. CDR1 is SGHTS and CDR2 is YDEGEE in the germline V gene. The ends were cut back, 3 bases at V and 3 bases at J, with 7 bases in the middle. CDR3 sequence (DNA): TGTGCCAGCAGCTCCGTACGCTACGAGCAGTACTTC. Translation gives CASSSVRYEQYF.

About this clonotype: Germline and junction disagree at one end, which may indicate a read error. The chain has TRBV11-2 and TRBJ2-7; D is possibly TRBD2 (6 bases). The germline V gene has CDR1 SGHAT and CDR2 FQNNGV. The length of the CDR3 is 17 residues. CDR3 coding DNA: TGTGCCAGTAGCTTAATTGGTGGCCTAGCGTACGCTGGCGAGCAGTACTTC. This gives the protein CASSLIGGLAYAGEQYF.

As concerns this clonotype: Since the CDR3 does not end with the conserved phenylalanine or tryptophan, this likely comes from a read error. The gene calls are TRBV4-1 and TRBJ1-5; 9 bases are a match to TRBD1. This CDR3 has 18 amino acids. The V gene's germline CDR1 is MGHRA and CDR2 YSYEKL. Here the CDR3 reads CTSSRQGTGGDGNQPQHL. In nucleotides, the CDR3 is TGCACCAGCAGCCGACAAGGAACAGGGGGCGATGGCAATCAGCCCCAGCATCTT.

As for this clonotype: The junction shows a germline mismatch at one end, possibly a read error. The gene calls are TRBV10-3 and TRBJ1-1; 7 bases map to TRBD1. Germline CDR1 ENHRY, CDR2 SYGVKD. This CDR3 has 13 residues. CDR3 amino acids: CTIQDRLNTEAFF. As DNA, the CDR3 is TGTACCATCCAGGACAGGTTGAACACTGAAGCTTTCTTT.

With respect to this clonotype: Given the absence of the conserved phenylalanine or tryptophan at the CDR3 end, a read error is likely. The chain links TRBV11-2 to TRBJ2-7; D may correspond to TRBD1 or TRBD2 (5 bases each). The CDR3 consists of 14 residues. Germline V lookup: CDR1 SGHAT, CDR2 FQNNGV. In nucleotides, the CDR3 is TGTGCCAGCAGTTCAGCCGGGGCAGAATACGTGCAGTACTCC. Protein product: CASSSAGAEYVQYS.

This chain links TRBV29-1 with TRBJ2-1; D possibly corresponds to TRBD1 (6 bases). The CDR3 runs to 11 residues. V lost 6 bases and J 7 bases, leaving 10 bases between the germline ends. Germline-derived CDR1 and CDR2 are SQVTM and ANQGSEA. As DNA, the CDR3 is TGCAGCGTCGATAGGGGGAATGAGCAGTTCTTC. Translation: CSVDRGNEQFF.

The chain combines TRBV30 with TRBJ2-3, with TRBD2 matching 12 bases. V shed 2 bases, J shed 5 bases, and the junction held 11 bases outside the gene matches. Per germline, CDR1 GTSNPN and CDR2 SVGIG (reference sequence). There are 17 residues in the CDR3. The CDR3 loop is CAWSSSSGRAGGDTQYF. The CDR3 DNA follows: TGTGCCTGGAGTAGCTCTAGCGGGAGGGCCGGGGGAGATACGCAGTATTTT.

This clonotype came up many times. The chain joins TRBV28 to TRBJ2-7, with D possibly being TRBD1 (6 bases). The CDR3 is 14 amino acids. CDR1 and CDR2 from the germline V gene are MDHEN and SYDVKM. Between the trimmed V and J ends, which lost 2 bases and 3 bases, there was a span of 11 bases. The CDR3 sequence is CASSLRQAGYEQYF. The CDR3 DNA is TGTGCCAGCAGTTTAAGACAGGCGGGCTACGAGCAGTACTTC.

As to this clonotype: At one end the junction does not follow the germline gene, possibly because of a read error. DNA for the CDR3: TGTGCCAGCAGCCAAGATCAGGCTGAAGCCTTCTTT. The encoded protein is CASSQDQAEAFF. The rearrangement joins TRBV14 to TRBJ1-1; D is unclear. Germline assignment: CDR1 SGHDN and CDR2 FVKESK. This CDR3 spans 12 amino acids.

Concerning this clonotype: At one end, the junction sequence differs from germline, possibly due to a read error. The chain uses TRBV6-5 and TRBJ2-7; either TRBD1 or TRBD2 may fit D (5 bases each). The germline CDR1 and CDR2 sequences are MNHEY and SVGAGI. The CDR3 sequence is 15 residues long. The CDR3 region is CASSYGDPRSYERYF. CDR3 nucleotides: TGTGCCAGCAGTTACGGGGACCCCAGATCCTACGAGCGGTACTTC.

With regard to this clonotype: The junction departs from germline at one end; a sequencing error may be responsible. V usage is TRBV6-5 and J usage is TRBJ2-3; D could derive from TRBD1 or TRBD2 (5 bases each). From germline, CDR1 is MNHEY and CDR2 SVGAGI. This CDR3 is built from 15 residues. CDR3 residues: CDSSYSGGLADTQYF. In DNA form, the CDR3 reads TGTGACAGCAGTTACAGTGGGGGATTGGCAGATACGCAGTATTTT.

The chain recombines TRBV11-2 with TRBJ2-5, with TRBD2 as a possible D gene (5 bases). The germline gives CDR1 SGHAT, CDR2 FQNNGV. Trimming cost V 4 bases and J 5 bases, with 20 bases left between them. This CDR3 has 16 residues. CDR3 bases: TGTGCCAGCAGCTCCCAACTAGTGGGTGGGTCGGAGACCCAGTACTTC. Residues: CASSSQLVGGSETQYF.

The V call is TRBV5-1, the J call TRBJ2-7; no firm D call. The CDR3 has 15 amino acids. Germline CDR1 reads SGHRS; CDR2 reads YFSETQ. The V end lost 4 bases, the J end lost 6 bases, and 20 bases lay between the germline ends. The chain's CDR3 is CASSPSTLLMGEQYF. The DNA for the CDR3 is TGCGCCAGCAGCCCCTCGACTCTACTGATGGGCGAGCAGTACTTC.

The rearrangement joins TRBV11-2 to TRBJ2-1; TRBD2 aligns across 14 bases. The CDR3 loop spans 16 amino acids. From germline, CDR1 is SGHAT and CDR2 FQNNGV. CDR3: CSGSYSSTSGRGGGFF. The CDR3 DNA is TGTTCCGGCAGCTACTCCTCGACTAGCGGGAGGGGAGGCGGGTTCTTC.

The rearrangement joins TRBV4-2 to TRBJ2-4; 11 bases are a match to TRBD2. The germline V gene has CDR1 LGHNA and CDR2 YNFKEQ. The CDR3 contains 21 residues. With 2 bases clipped from V and 0 bases from J, the junction kept 15 bases outside the gene matches. In DNA form, the CDR3 reads TGTGCCAGCAGCCAATATCATCCTCTAGCGGGAGGACCTATAGCCAAAAACATTCAGTACTTC. Its protein product is CASSQYHPLAGGPIAKNIQYF.

In its sample, this clonotype was seen many times. This may stem from a read error, because a much larger clone lies one nucleotide away. This rearrangement joins TRBV28 to TRBJ2-2; tentative D call: TRBD1 (6 bases). The V gene's germline CDR1 is MDHEN and CDR2 SYDVKM. This CDR3 region has 14 residues. Trimming removed 4 bases at V and 1 base at J, with 7 bases between. The CDR3, as DNA: TGTGCCAGCAGTTCGGGACAGAACACCGGGGAGCTGTTTTTT. As protein: CASSSGQNTGELFF.

This chain links TRBV18 with TRBJ2-1; D is unclear. The V and J ends lost 0 bases and 1 base respectively, with 10 bases between them. Germline CDR1 KGHSH, CDR2 LQKENI. This CDR3 is built from 16 residues. CDR3 bases: TGTGCCAGCTCACCACCGATCGGGCCTTCCTACAATGAGCAGTTCTTC. It specifies CASSPPIGPSYNEQFF.

With regard to this clonotype: The junction shows a germline mismatch at one end, possibly a read error. This rearrangement joins TRBV13 to TRBJ2-7; TRBD2 is a possible D gene (6 bases). The germline CDR1 and CDR2 sequences are PRHDT and FYEKMQ (reference sequence). This CDR3 is built from 13 residues. This CDR3 is CANSSGGYYEQYF. Written as DNA, the CDR3 is TGTGCCAACAGCTCTGGAGGGTACTACGAGCAGTACTTC.

Details on this clonotype: The conserved phenylalanine or tryptophan is not found at the CDR3 terminus, so this likely reflects a read error. It is unclear where the CDR3 begins or ends on the DNA, so no DNA is shown, and the CDR3 is as TCRdb lists it. The chain uses TRBV6-5 and TRBJ2-6; the table's D call, TRBD1, was not checked against the DNA. Germline lookup yields CDR1 MNHEY and CDR2 SVGAGI. Counting both end residues, the CDR3 totals 16 amino acids. This CDR3 is CASWAGDRSGANVPTL.

This clonotype is a singleton in its sample. The chain is built from TRBV11-1 and TRBJ2-7, with D possibly being TRBD2 (6 bases). The germline gives CDR1 SGHAT, CDR2 FQDESV (reference sequence). This CDR3 contains 14 residues. V was clipped by 5 bases and J by 6 bases, with 17 bases between them. CDR3 sequence reads: CASSPDGGKCEQYF. In nucleotides, the CDR3 is TGTGCCAGCAGCCCTGACGGCGGGAAGTGCGAGCAGTACTTC. The complete variable domain, with remaining parts taken from reference TRBV11-1 and TRBJ2-7, reads EAEVAQSPRYKITEKSQAVAFWCDPISGHATLYWYRQILGQGPELLVQFQDESVVDDSQLPKDRFSAERLKGVDSTLKIQPAELGDSAMYLCASSPDGGKCEQYFGPGTRLTVT.

This chain links TRBV11-1 with TRBJ2-5; D not certain. The germline CDR1 and CDR2 sequences are SGHAT and FQDESV (reference sequence). The CDR3 runs 15 residues. This CDR3 is CVSSLEVRPQETQYF. DNA for the CDR3: TGTGTTAGCAGCTTAGAGGTGAGGCCCCAAGAGACCCAGTACTTC.

The chain combines TRBV12-3 or TRBV12-4 with TRBJ2-7; possible D gene TRBD2, 5 bases. V lost 4 bases and J 5 bases, leaving 15 bases between the germline ends. The CDR3 totals 14 residues. Here the CDR3 reads CASSSGSVCNEQYF. The CDR3 DNA follows: TGTGCCAGCAGTTCTGGGAGTGTCTGCAACGAGCAGTACTTC.

This clonotype was counted at least ten times. A much bigger clone sits one base away, suggesting this may be a read error. This chain uses TRBV4-2 with TRBJ2-4; D remains unclear. V was pared by 4 bases and J by 0 bases, with 7 bases between. The V gene's germline CDR1 is LGHNA and CDR2 YNFKEQ. The CDR3 sequence is 14 residues long. CDR3 sequence: CASSLDLAKNIQYF. For the CDR3, the DNA is TGTGCCAGCAGCCTGGACCTAGCCAAAAACATTCAGTACTTC.

With regard to this clonotype: A read error may produce the germline difference seen at one junction end. The chain couples TRBV5-6 to TRBJ2-3; 9 nucleotides match TRBD2. Germline V gene lookup returns CDR1 SGHDT and CDR2 YYEEEE. The CDR3 extends over 14 amino acids. This CDR3 is CASSFSGSSDTQYF. In DNA, the CDR3 is TGTGCCAGTAGCTTTAGCGGGAGTTCAGATACGCAGTATTTT.

With respect to this clonotype: This may be a read error: a much more frequent sequence differs by one nucleotide. In DNA form, the CDR3 reads TGCGCCAGCAGCTCTACAACCCCAGGAGGTGAAGCTCTCTTT. It specifies CASSSTTPGGEALF. The J gene is TRBJ1-1, the V gene TRBV5-1; D is undetermined. The CDR3 extends over 14 amino acids. Germline CDR1 is SGHRS and CDR2 is YFSETQ.

To note about this clonotype: A read error may be the cause here, since a much bigger clone is one base away. V gene TRBV6-2 or TRBV6-3 combines with J gene TRBJ2-5; maybe TRBD1 (5 bases). Germline V gives CDR1 MNHEY, CDR2 SVGEGT. This CDR3 is built from 14 residues. With 4 bases removed from V and 2 bases from J, the gap between germline ends came to 11 bases. The CDR3 loop is CASSCTSGQETQYF. The CDR3 nucleotides are TGTGCCAGCAGTTGCACCTCAGGGCAAGAGACCCAGTACTTC.

Points on this clonotype: A much larger clone sits a single nucleotide away, making a read error possible. J is TRBJ2-3 and V is TRBV7-8; 12 nucleotides match TRBD2. Germline V gene lookup returns CDR1 SGHVS and CDR2 FQNEAQ. The CDR3 is 19 amino acids. Here the CDR3 DNA reads TGTGTCAGCAGCTTAGCGGCCCGGGCTAGCGGGAGGGCCGCGGATACGCAGTATTTT. Protein: CVSSLAARASGRAADTQYF.

In regard to this clonotype: A much larger clone differs by one base, so this may be a read error. The gene calls are TRBV2 and TRBJ1-2; TRBD1 might be the D (6 bases). The CDR3 extends over 13 amino acids. Trimming removed 8 bases from V and 7 bases from J, with 17 bases in between. Germline V gives CDR1 SNHLY, CDR2 FYNNEI. The CDR3 protein is CASRGHGLGGYTF. DNA for the CDR3: TGTGCCAGCCGGGGACATGGCTTAGGTGGCTACACCTTC.

The V gene is TRBV29-1, the J gene TRBJ2-1, with a tentative D call TRBD2 (5 bases). Germline CDR1 and CDR2: SQVTM and ANQGSEA. Trimming shortened V by 6 bases and J by 7 bases, and 19 bases separated the two germline ends. This CDR3 comprises 14 residues. CDR3 coding DNA: TGCAGCGTCGTCTCCGGGATAGGCAATAATGAGCAGTTCTTC. Amino acids: CSVVSGIGNNEQFF.

This clonotype was observed a single time. The junction departs from the called germline gene at one end, perhaps through a read error. The V gene is TRBV10-3, the J gene TRBJ2-7; 8 bases are shared with TRBD1. Germline V gene sequence: CDR1 ENHRY, CDR2 SYGVKD. The CDR3 totals 14 residues. The CDR3 reads CAVSSRAQGDGLYF. The CDR3 DNA reads TGTGCCGTCAGTTCTAGGGCACAGGGGGACGGGCTGTACTTC.